The source of this TCR beta chain is a study of blood T cell repertoires in COVID-19. Study details: Collection of acute and convalescent COVID-19 samples took place in the United States, Italy and Spain.

This study enrolled people aged about 18 to 95 from about 24 US geographic areas. Cohort 3 donors counted as recovered after two negative PCRs, clearance, or resolved symptoms. With V trimmed by 4 bases and J by 1 base, 10 bases remained unmatched. The CDR3 is 16 residues long. Per germline, CDR1 SGHRS and CDR2 YFSETQ. Produced via immunoSEQ multiplex PCR; TCRdb's table is partial and in-frame only. The table records hundreds of thousands of clones, 86% of them present only once. The sequence was obtained from a woman between 50 and 59 years old who had recovered from COVID-19. The sample taken for sequencing was PBMCs or T cells enriched from blood (not recorded which). The chain couples TRBV5-1 to TRBJ1-1, with 7 nucleotides matching TRBD1. In nucleotides, the CDR3 is TGCGCCAGCAGCCCTCCAGGAGGGACAGCGAACACTGAAGCTTTCTTT. Translating it yields CASSPPGGTANTEAFF.